The 16 T cell receptor beta chains presented below share a single source sample, sequenced in a study of PD-1 blockade in classical Hodgkin lymphoma. Each patient relapsed following autologous stem cell transplantation, and prior brentuximab vedotin exposure differed. Profiled with immunoSEQ multiplex PCR; TCRdb holds only in-frame clones, not every one. The table lists around 65,000 clones, around 91% of them singletons, with 15% in the top ten. This specimen was peripheral blood mononuclear cells (PBMCs), taken at baseline. The receptor source for this set is a human donor with classical Hodgkin lymphoma.

The chain links TRBV19 to TRBJ1-6; D call uncertain. Trimming removed 7 bases at V and 5 bases at J, with 9 bases between. The CDR3 length is 13 residues. The germline V gene has CDR1 LNHDA and CDR2 SQIVND (reference sequence). This CDR3 is CASTRGDNSPLHF. CDR3 in DNA: TGTGCCAGTACCCGGGGAGATAATTCACCCCTCCACTTT.

The genes are TRBV11-2 and TRBJ1-2, with 8 bases fitting TRBD1. The ends lost 4 bases at V and 6 bases at J; junction bases unmatched: 4. CDR1 is SGHAT, CDR2 FQNNGV, per germline. This CDR3 spans 13 amino acids. The CDR3 nucleotides are TGTGCCAGCAGCTCGGGACAGGCGCATGGCTACACCTTC. Translating it yields CASSSGQAHGYTF.

The gene calls are TRBV28 and TRBJ1-4; D unresolved. CDR3 size: 15 residues. Germline CDR1 and CDR2: MDHEN and SYDVKM. Deletions cut 2 bases from V and 8 bases from J, with 15 bases between. CDR3 in DNA: TGTGCCAGCAGTTTACCGGGCCCAGCACCCGAAAAACTGTTTTTT. Translating it yields CASSLPGPAPEKLFF. Supplemented by reference TRBV28 and TRBJ1-4, the full variable domain reads DVKVTQSSRYLVKRTGEKVFLECVQDMDHENMFWYRQDPGLGLRLIYFSYDVKMKEKGDIPEGYSVSREKKERFSLILESASTNQTSMYLCASSLPGPAPEKLFFGSGTQLSVL.

V is TRBV27 and J is TRBJ2-5; D possibly corresponds to TRBD2 (5 bases). The J call may be wrong; the DNA end is better matched by TRBJ2-7. The CDR3 loop spans 13 amino acids. CDR1 is MNHEY and CDR2 is SMNVEV in the germline V gene (reference sequence). For the CDR3, the DNA is TGTGCCAGCAGTCGGCCCGGGGTCTACGAGCAGTACTTC. It codes for CASSRPGVYEQYF.

This chain uses TRBV4-2 with TRBJ2-2; D is ambiguous. The CDR3 runs to 15 residues. V lost 0 bases and J 3 bases, leaving 8 bases between the germline ends. Germline lookup yields CDR1 LGHNA and CDR2 YNFKEQ. CDR3 in DNA: TGTGCCAGCAGCCAAGAAGACGCGGACACCGGGGAGCTGTTTTTT. This gives the protein CASSQEDADTGELFF.

V is TRBV5-1 and J is TRBJ1-2; TRBD1 aligns across 8 bases. The V and J ends lost 0 bases and 7 bases, in that order; junction bases with no gene match: 2. The CDR3 runs to 13 residues. The V gene's germline CDR1 is SGHRS and CDR2 YFSETQ. DNA for the CDR3: TGCGCCAGCAGCTTGGCAGGGGGCTTTGGCTACACCTTC. This sequence encodes CASSLAGGFGYTF.

The chain joins TRBV11-2 to TRBJ2-5; 7 bases line up with TRBD2. CDR1 and CDR2 from the germline V gene are SGHAT and FQNNGV. The CDR3 contains 13 residues. The ends lost 8 bases at V and 5 bases at J; junction bases unmatched: 8. The CDR3 region is CASRRGGRETQYF. Here the CDR3 DNA reads TGTGCCAGCCGACGGGGAGGGCGGGAGACCCAGTACTTC.

A few counts support this clone. The chain has TRBV7-9 and TRBJ1-1; D may be TRBD1 (5 bases). Germline CDR1 and CDR2: SEHNR and FQNEAQ (reference sequence). CDR3 size: 12 residues. Trimming pared 5 bases from V and 12 bases from J, leaving 16 bases between. CDR3 in DNA: TGTGCCAGCAGCACCCGACAGAAGAGGACTTTCTTT. Protein product: CASSTRQKRTFF.

This chain uses TRBV5-1 with TRBJ2-5, with 10 bases matching TRBD2. V was pared by 2 bases and J by 2 bases, with 3 bases of the junction left unmatched. The CDR3 is 15 residues long. Germline V gene sequence: CDR1 SGHRS, CDR2 YFSETQ. CDR3 DNA sequence: TGCGCCAGCAGCTTAAGCGGGGGGGTTCAAGAGACCCAGTACTTC. Translation gives CASSLSGGVQETQYF.

J is TRBJ2-7 and V is TRBV2; TRBD1 is a possible D gene (5 bases). Germline V gene sequence: CDR1 SNHLY, CDR2 FYNNEI. The ends were cut back, 2 bases at V and 5 bases at J, with 10 bases in the middle. The CDR3 totals 13 residues. The CDR3 region is CASSEWEGDEQYF. Here the CDR3 DNA reads TGTGCCAGCAGTGAATGGGAAGGGGACGAGCAGTACTTC.

The CDR3 loop is CASSDKKLGERTEAFF. The CDR3 DNA reads as TGTGCCAGCAGTGATAAGAAGTTGGGGGAGAGGACTGAAGCTTTCTTT. The V and J genes are TRBV2 and TRBJ1-1; possibly TRBD1 for D (5 bases). This CDR3 contains 16 residues. The germline V gene encodes CDR1 SNHLY and CDR2 FYNNEI. With 3 bases removed from V and 5 bases from J, the gap between germline ends came to 19 bases.

This chain joins TRBV5-5 and TRBJ1-2; 8 bases match TRBD1. V lost 4 bases and J lost 3; bases outside the gene matches: 2. Germline CDR1 and CDR2: SGHKS and YYEKEE (reference sequence). This CDR3 has 13 amino acids. The chain's CDR3 is CASSLDRDYGYTF. The CDR3 DNA reads as TGTGCCAGCAGCCTGGACAGGGACTATGGCTACACCTTC. Full variable domain (missing parts from reference TRBV5-5 and TRBJ1-2): DAGVTQSPTHLIKTRGQQVTLRCSPISGHKSVSWYQQVLGQGPQFIFQYYEKEERGRGNFPDRFSARQFPNYSSELNVNALLLGDSALYLCASSLDRDYGYTFGSGTRLTVV.

This clone was picked up one time. The V call is TRBV6-5, the J call TRBJ1-2, with D unclear. Germline lookup yields CDR1 MNHEY and CDR2 SVGAGI. The CDR3 sequence is 13 residues long. The V end was cut by 6 bases, the J end by 2 bases, with 10 bases between. The CDR3 region has the DNA TGTGCCAGCAGCCCCGAGGGAAACTATGGCTACACCTTC. It is translated as CASSPEGNYGYTF.

J is TRBJ2-5 and V is TRBV7-9; TRBD2 aligns across 9 bases. V was pared by 3 bases and J by 4 bases, with 3 bases of the junction left unmatched. The CDR3 sequence is 14 residues long. Germline lookup yields CDR1 SEHNR and CDR2 FQNEAQ (reference sequence). The CDR3 region is CASSLASGVETQYF. As DNA, the CDR3 is TGTGCCAGCAGCTTGGCTAGCGGGGTAGAGACCCAGTACTTC.

This chain connects TRBV14 to TRBJ1-2, with a weak D call TRBD1 (5 bases). In germline, CDR1 is SGHDN, CDR2 FVKESK. The CDR3 sequence is 14 residues long. Between the trimmed V and J ends, which lost 5 bases and 10 bases, there was a span of 20 bases. The CDR3 DNA sequence: TGTGCCAGCAGCGAGTTTTACCAGGGACGGATCTACACCTTC. Its protein is CASSEFYQGRIYTF. Using reference TRBV14 and TRBJ1-2 for the parts outside the CDR3, the full variable domain is EAGVTQFPSHSVIEKGQTVTLRCDPISGHDNLYWYRRVMGKEIKFLLHFVKESKQDESGMPNNRFLAERTGGTYSTLKVQPAELEDSGVYFCASSEFYQGRIYTFGSGTRLTVV.

In nucleotides, the CDR3 is TGTGCCAGCAGGGAAATACAGGGGCTAAACACTGAAGCTTTCTTT. It codes for CASREIQGLNTEAFF. V usage is TRBV28 and J usage is TRBJ1-1, with TRBD1 identical over 7 bases. Germline values: CDR1 MDHEN, CDR2 SYDVKM. CDR3 length: 15 residues. Trimming cost V 6 bases and J 2 bases; bases outside gene matches: 9.